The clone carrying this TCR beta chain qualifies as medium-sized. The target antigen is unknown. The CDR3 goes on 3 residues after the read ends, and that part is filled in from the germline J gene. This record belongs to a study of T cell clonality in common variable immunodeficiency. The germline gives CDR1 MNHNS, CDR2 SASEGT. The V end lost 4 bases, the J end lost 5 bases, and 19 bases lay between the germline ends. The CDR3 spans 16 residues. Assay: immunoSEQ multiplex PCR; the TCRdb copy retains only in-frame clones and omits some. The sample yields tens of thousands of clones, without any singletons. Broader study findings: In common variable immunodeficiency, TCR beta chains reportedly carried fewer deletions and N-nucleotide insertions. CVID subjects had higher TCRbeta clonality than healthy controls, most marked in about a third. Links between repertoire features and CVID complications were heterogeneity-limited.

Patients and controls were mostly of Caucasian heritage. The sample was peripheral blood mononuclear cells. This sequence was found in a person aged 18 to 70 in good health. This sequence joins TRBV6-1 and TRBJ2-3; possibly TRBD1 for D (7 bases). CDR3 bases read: TGTGCCAGCAGTGGTCTTTTCAGGGGGGTGAAAGATACG. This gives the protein CASSGLFRGVKDT. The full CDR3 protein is CASSGLFRGVKDTQYF.